These 5 T cell receptor beta chains came from one sample sequenced in a study of blood T cell repertoires in COVID-19. The repertoire was sequenced with immunoSEQ multiplex PCR; TCRdb's copy has only in-frame clones and lacks some. The data contain around 180,000 clones, about 91% of them seen just once; the ten biggest clones take up roughly 4%. Sequenced: peripheral blood. The receptor set was obtained from a woman aged 25 to 45 with acute or convalescent COVID-19.

CDR3 residues: CASSQQDYEQYF. CDR3 DNA: TGTGCCAGCAGTCAACAGGACTACGAGCAGTACTTC. This chain joins TRBV12-3 or TRBV12-4 and TRBJ2-7; a weak D match, TRBD1 (5 bases). Trimming shortened V by 5 bases and J by 3 bases, and 8 bases separated the two germline ends. This CDR3 comprises 12 residues.

Points on this clone: At one boundary the junction diverges from the germline segment, which might be a read error. The chain joins TRBV28 to TRBJ2-7; D remains unclear. The CDR3 runs to 11 residues. Germline lookup yields CDR1 MDHEN and CDR2 SYDVKM. The DNA for the CDR3 is TGTGCCAGCAGTTTAGGTCGGAAAAAGAGGTTC. Amino acids: CASSLGRKKRF.

V and J are TRBV2 and TRBJ2-2; 7 nucleotides agree with TRBD1. Germline V gene sequence: CDR1 SNHLY, CDR2 FYNNEI. CDR3 size: 14 residues. V lost 10 bases to trimming and J lost 5 bases; unmatched junction nucleotides: 10. This CDR3 reads CATAGDRKTGELFF. In DNA, the CDR3 is TGTGCCACAGCTGGGGACAGAAAAACCGGGGAGCTGTTTTTT.

This chain connects TRBV6-6 to TRBJ1-4; D remains ambiguous. CDR3 length: 15 residues. V lost 1 base, J lost 4 bases, and 10 bases lay in between. Germline CDR1 and CDR2: MNHNY and SVGAGI (reference sequence). Written as DNA, the CDR3 is TGTGCCAGCAGTTACTTCTCGGGGAATAATGAAAAACTGTTTTTT. Its translation: CASSYFSGNNEKLFF.

There are a few counts of this clone. J is TRBJ1-1 and V is TRBV6-5; D gene ambiguous. Trimming took 6 bases from V and 0 from J, leaving 11 bases between them. From germline, CDR1 is MNHEY and CDR2 SVGAGI. The CDR3 loop spans 14 amino acids. CDR3 protein: CASRGLGVNTEAFF. The CDR3 DNA is TGTGCCAGCAGGGGCCTCGGGGTGAACACTGAAGCTTTCTTT.